The present T cell receptor (beta chain) was sequenced within a study of early T cells in non-severe SARS-CoV-2 infection. Background on the study: Sequencing input comprised bulk RNA from unsorted whole blood; chain pairing was not available. Whole-study findings and limits: The VDJdb matching leaned toward anti-spike CD8 responses and overlooked private and CD4 specificities.

CDR3 length: 13 residues. Germline V gives CDR1 SGHNT, CDR2 YENEEA. V was clipped by 5 bases and J by 6 bases, with 10 bases between them. Researchers tagged individual cDNA molecules with unique molecular identifiers. TCRdb used MiXCR to reprocess the 5' RACE reads, holding one entry per CDR3 protein. The table has 25,000 to 35,000 distinct CDR3 sequences, around 4.2% seen once. This clonotype has at least ten counts. Its target is not known. Source material: whole blood. This TCR was sampled from an adult who was a healthcare worker with PCR-confirmed SARS-CoV-2 infection or an uninfected control (not recorded which). The rearrangement uses TRBV11-3 and TRBJ2-2; D is undetermined. Here the CDR3 DNA reads TGTGCCAGCAGCCAGAGTGAGCCCGGGGAGCTGTTTTTT. It codes for CASSQSEPGELFF.